This T cell receptor (beta chain) was observed in a study of CD8 T cells in Susac syndrome. Study-wide results and caveats: By the study's own acknowledgment, its TCR sequencing and HLA analysis included relatively few individuals.

Reverse transcription of roughly 0.5 to 1 ug RNA was carried out with random hexamers. The CDR3 of TCR beta was amplified by immunoSEQ multiplex PCR across 54 Vbeta and 13 Jbeta. A single record per CDR3 protein comes from TCRdb applying MiXCR to the immunoSEQ multiplex PCR reads. The profile shows around 130,000 distinct CDR3 sequences, 94% of them singletons. As regards this clonotype: Its antigen is unidentified.

Sequencing of TCR beta was carried out in blood CD8+ and CD4+ T cells. Healthy donors formed controls matched for age and sex. Germline values: CDR1 SNHLY, CDR2 FYNNEI. V was pared by 5 bases and J by 6 bases, with 10 bases between. This CDR3 contains 12 residues. Sequencing was performed on CD4+ T cells from PBMCs. The origin of this receptor is a human donor in good health. The chain links TRBV2 to TRBJ2-5; a weak D match, TRBD2 (5 bases). The CDR3 DNA sequence: TGTGCCAGCAGTTCACTAGTTCAGACCCAGTACTTC. This gives the protein CASSSLVQTQYF.